This T cell receptor (beta chain) is from a study of shared clonotypes between healthy human individuals. The genomic DNA of each subset was split evenly across several immunoSEQ plates. The authors' processing: There were no quality scores in the junction-only immunoSEQ sequences, so filtering differed. The protocol was immunoSEQ multiplex PCR, while the TCRdb copy is restricted to in-frame clones and leaves out a portion. V, J and clone size derive from that table, while D and trimming were established from the DNA sequence. The sample has approximately 510,000 clones, 79% seen once. CDR3 length: 14 amino acids. Germline CDR1 and CDR2: MNHNS and SASEGT. V shed 6 bases, J shed 6 bases, and the junction held 10 bases outside the gene matches.

The chain combines TRBV6-1 with TRBJ1-2; 7 positions agree with TRBD1. The source material was PBMCs. The clonotype comes from a woman aged 40-49 years in good health. Some clones in this sample may be carry-over from other donors' samples. CDR3 residues: CASRILQGNNGYTF. CDR3 nucleotides: TGTGCCAGCAGGATCTTACAGGGGAATAATGGCTACACCTTC.